This TCR beta chain was sequenced during a study of T cell changes during pregnancy in multiple sclerosis. This clone was seen only a few times. Germline V CDR1 and CDR2: MNHEY, SVGAGI. The ends were cut back, 2 bases at V and 8 bases at J, with 4 bases in the middle. CDR3 length equals 11 residues. Here immunoSEQ multiplex PCR was the method, and the copy in TCRdb shows in-frame clones only, minus some. This table holds over 90,000 clones, about 94% found once. The receptor was derived from a female donor with multiple sclerosis, enrolled in a pregnancy study. This sample comprised peripheral blood, obtained after pregnancy. This chain uses TRBV6-5 with TRBJ2-4; no clear D gene. The CDR3 nucleotides read TGTGCCAGCAGTTACCCGTACATTCAGTACTTC. Translating gives CASSYPYIQYF.